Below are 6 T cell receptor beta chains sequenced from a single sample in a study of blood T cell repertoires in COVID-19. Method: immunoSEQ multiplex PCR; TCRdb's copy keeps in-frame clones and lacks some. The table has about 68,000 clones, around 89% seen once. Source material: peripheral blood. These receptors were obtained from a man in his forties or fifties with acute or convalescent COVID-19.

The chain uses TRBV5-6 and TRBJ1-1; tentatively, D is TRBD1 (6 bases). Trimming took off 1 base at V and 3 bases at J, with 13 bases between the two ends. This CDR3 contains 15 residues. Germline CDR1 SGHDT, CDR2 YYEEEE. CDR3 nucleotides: TGTGCCAGCAGCTTGCGGGGGGCGGAGGACACTGAAGCTTTCTTT. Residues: CASSLRGAEDTEAFF. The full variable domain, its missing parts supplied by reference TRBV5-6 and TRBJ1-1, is DAGVTQSPTHLIKTRGQQVTLRCSPKSGHDTVSWYQQALGQGPQFIFQYYEEEERQRGNFPDRFSGHQFPNYSSELNVNALLLGDSALYLCASSLRGAEDTEAFFGQGTRLTVV.

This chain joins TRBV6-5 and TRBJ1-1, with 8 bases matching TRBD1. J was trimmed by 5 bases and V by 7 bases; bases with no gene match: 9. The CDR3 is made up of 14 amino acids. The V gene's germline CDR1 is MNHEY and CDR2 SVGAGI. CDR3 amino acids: CASNNRQGRTEAFF. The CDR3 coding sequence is TGTGCCAGCAACAACCGACAGGGGCGGACTGAAGCTTTCTTT.

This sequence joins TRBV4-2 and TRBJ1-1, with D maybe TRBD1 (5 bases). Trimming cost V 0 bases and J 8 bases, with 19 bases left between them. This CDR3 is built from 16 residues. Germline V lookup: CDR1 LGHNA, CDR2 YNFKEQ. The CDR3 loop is CASSQDAGPIGGEAFF. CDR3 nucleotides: TGTGCCAGCAGCCAAGATGCAGGGCCCATAGGTGGGGAAGCTTTCTTT.

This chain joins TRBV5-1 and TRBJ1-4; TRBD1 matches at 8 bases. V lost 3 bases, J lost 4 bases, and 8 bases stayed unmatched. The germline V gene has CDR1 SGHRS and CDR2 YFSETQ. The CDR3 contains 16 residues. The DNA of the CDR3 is TGCGCCAGCAGCTGGGATGGACAGGGCCGTAATGAAAAACTGTTTTTT. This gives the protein CASSWDGQGRNEKLFF.

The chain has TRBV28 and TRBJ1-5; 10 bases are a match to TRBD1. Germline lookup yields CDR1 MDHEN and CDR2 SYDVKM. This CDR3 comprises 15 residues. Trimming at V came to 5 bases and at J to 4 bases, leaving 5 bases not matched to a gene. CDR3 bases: TGTGCCAGCAGTCTCGGACAGGGGGTGAATCAGCCCCAGCATTTT. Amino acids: CASSLGQGVNQPQHF.

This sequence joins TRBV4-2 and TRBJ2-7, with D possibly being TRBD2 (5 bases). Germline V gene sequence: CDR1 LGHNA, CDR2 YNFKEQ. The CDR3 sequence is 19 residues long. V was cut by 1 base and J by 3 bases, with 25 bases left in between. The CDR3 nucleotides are TGTGCCAGCAGCCAAGGACTATTGCGGACGCAGCGCAATAACTACGAGCAGTACTTC. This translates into CASSQGLLRTQRNNYEQYF.